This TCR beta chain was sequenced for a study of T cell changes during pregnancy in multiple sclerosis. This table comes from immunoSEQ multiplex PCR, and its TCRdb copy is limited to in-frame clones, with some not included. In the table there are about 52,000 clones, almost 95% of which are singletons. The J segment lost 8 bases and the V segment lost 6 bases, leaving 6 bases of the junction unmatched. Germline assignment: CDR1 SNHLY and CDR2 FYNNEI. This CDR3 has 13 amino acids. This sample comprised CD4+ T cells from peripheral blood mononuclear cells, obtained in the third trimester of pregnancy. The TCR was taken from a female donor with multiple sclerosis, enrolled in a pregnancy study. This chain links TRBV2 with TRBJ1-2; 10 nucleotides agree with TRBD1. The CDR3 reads CASRGQGLDGYTF. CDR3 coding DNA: TGTGCCAGCAGGGGACAGGGGCTCGACGGCTACACCTTC. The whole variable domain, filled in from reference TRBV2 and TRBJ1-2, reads EPEVTQTPSHQVTQMGQEVILRCVPISNHLYFYWYRQILGQKVEFLVSFYNNEISEKSEIFDDQFSVERPDGSNFTLKIRSTKLEDSAMYFCASRGQGLDGYTFGSGTRLTVV.